This paragraph covers one TCR beta chain sequence. Its cognate antigen is unknown. This may come from a read error, since a much larger clone is one base off. This sample was taken from a study of post-analysis software for immune sequencing data. Across the study: As for disease course, relapsing-remitting, secondary progressive and progressive-relapsing multiple sclerosis were all included. The study's findings and limits: Compared with controls, patients had more of roughly five TRBV segments, including TRBV5-6, TRBV5-1 and TRBV20-1. A significant reduction in normalized Chao1 diversity was observed in multiple sclerosis patients versus controls. The authors found that F measure strongly co-clustered same-batch samples.

Researchers reported that TCR beta cDNA libraries carried unique molecular identifiers. TCRdb re-called the PCR reads through MiXCR, storing one row per CDR3 protein. The sample records about 200,000 distinct CDR3 sequences, 29% being singletons. This CDR3 contains 10 residues. The sequence derives from a girl under 18 with multiple sclerosis. The chain employs TRBV12-3 or TRBV12-4 and TRBJ2-1; D remains ambiguous. The sample was blood. Written as DNA, the CDR3 is TGTGCCACCAGTCTGAATGAGCAGTTCTTC. This codes for CATSLNEQFF.